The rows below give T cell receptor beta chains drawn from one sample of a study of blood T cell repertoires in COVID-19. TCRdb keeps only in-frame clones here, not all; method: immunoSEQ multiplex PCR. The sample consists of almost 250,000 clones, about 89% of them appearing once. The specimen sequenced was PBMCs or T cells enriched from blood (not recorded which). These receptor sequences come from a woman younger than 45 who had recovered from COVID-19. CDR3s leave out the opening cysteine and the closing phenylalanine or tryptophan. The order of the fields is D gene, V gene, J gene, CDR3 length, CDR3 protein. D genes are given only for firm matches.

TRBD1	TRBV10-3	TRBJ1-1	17	AISETLGTGTTLGTEAF
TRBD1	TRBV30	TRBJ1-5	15	AWSTAVGTGVNQPQH
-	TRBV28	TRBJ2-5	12	ASSRQSLQETQY
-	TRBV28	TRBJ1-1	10	ASSLQGAEAF
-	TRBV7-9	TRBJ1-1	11	ATLRRVNTEAF
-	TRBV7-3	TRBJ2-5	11	ASSSQGSDDQY
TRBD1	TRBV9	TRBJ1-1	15	ASSSRDRPPQGTEAF
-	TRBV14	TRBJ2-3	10	ASSQSADTQY
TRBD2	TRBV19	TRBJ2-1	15	ASSFGVAGGSYNEQF
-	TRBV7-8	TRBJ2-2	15	ASSGRQTTINTGELF
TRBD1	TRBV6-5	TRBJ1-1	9	ASIDREEAF
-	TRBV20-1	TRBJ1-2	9	SARKLPGYT
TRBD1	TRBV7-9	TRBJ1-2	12	ASSSTEGAFGYT
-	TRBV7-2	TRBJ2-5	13	ASSLDPHRTETQY
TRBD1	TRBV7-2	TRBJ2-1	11	ASSKQGADEQF
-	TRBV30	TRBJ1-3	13	AWSVGGGRGNTIY
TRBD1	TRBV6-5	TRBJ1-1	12	ASRDGTGSTEAF
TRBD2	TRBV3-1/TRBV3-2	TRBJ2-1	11	ASSPGLFSEQF
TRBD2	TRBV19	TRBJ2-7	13	ASSIASGSSYEQY
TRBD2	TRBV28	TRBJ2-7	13	ASSFGLAGAYEQY